The 27 T cell receptor beta chains listed next were all sequenced from one sample in a study of T cells after yellow fever vaccination. A single record per CDR3 protein comes from TCRdb applying MiXCR to the 5' RACE reads. The sample comprises around 600,000 distinct CDR3 sequences, about 12% of which are singletons, and 15% rests with the top ten. The specimen comprised PBMCs, sampled on the day of the yellow fever booster vaccination. The receptors come from a man aged 25 to 40 who received the YFV17D yellow fever vaccine.

This clonotype has just a few counts. V and J are TRBV6-1 and TRBJ2-3; the match to TRBD2 covers 9 bases. J lost 7 bases, V lost 6 bases, and 23 bases had no gene match. The CDR3 loop spans 19 amino acids. Germline lookup yields CDR1 MNHNS and CDR2 SASEGT. The CDR3 DNA sequence: TGTGCCAGCAGCACGCCGCTGTGGCGGGAGGGCCAATTCAGGAATACGCAGTATTTT. Translated: CASSTPLWREGQFRNTQYF.

The CDR3 DNA sequence: TGCAGTGCTAGTTTAGGGGGCGGGACCGGGGAGCTGTTTTTT. This sequence encodes CSASLGGGTGELFF. V gene TRBV20-1 combines with J gene TRBJ2-2, with 7 bases fitting TRBD1. Germline CDR1 and CDR2: DFQATT and SNEGSKA (reference sequence). The CDR3 contains 14 residues. The junction had 6 bases not matched to a gene; V was cut back by 3 bases and J by 5 bases.

The chain is built from TRBV5-1 and TRBJ2-1, with 9 bases that match TRBD1. CDR1 is SGHRS and CDR2 is YFSETQ in the germline V gene. The trim removed 4 bases at V and 6 bases at J, leaving 5 bases unmatched. The CDR3 has 14 amino acids. CDR3 bases: TGCGCCAGCAGCGGCACAGGGGGCGTCAATGAGCAGTTCTTC. Its protein product is CASSGTGGVNEQFF.

This clonotype was counted at least ten times. The chain is built from TRBV10-3 and TRBJ2-7; 8 positions match TRBD1. After removal of 6 bases from V and 7 bases from J, the junction contained 5 bases not matched to a gene. CDR3 length: 12 amino acids. Germline values: CDR1 ENHRY, CDR2 SYGVKD. For the CDR3, the DNA is TGTGCCATCAGCTACGGACAGGGTGAGCAGTACTTC. Translation: CAISYGQGEQYF.

This chain links TRBV11-2 with TRBJ2-2, with D possibly being TRBD1 (7 bases). Germline V CDR1 and CDR2: SGHAT, FQNNGV. The CDR3 extends over 15 amino acids. V lost 3 bases and J lost 4, with 12 bases in between. The CDR3 reads CASSLEGAVTGELFF. DNA for the CDR3: TGTGCCAGCAGCTTGGAGGGGGCGGTCACCGGGGAGCTGTTTTTT.

The chain uses TRBV7-2 and TRBJ1-5; no reliable D call. CDR1 and CDR2 (germline): SGHTA, FQGNSA. V shed 4 bases and J shed 1 base, with 14 bases lying between them. CDR3 size: 16 residues. In DNA, the CDR3 is TGTGCCAGCAGCTCTTATTCAACAGAGAGCAATCAGCCCCAGCATTTT. The encoded protein is CASSSYSTESNQPQHF.

This chain connects TRBV7-2 to TRBJ2-4; weak D call: TRBD1 (5 bases). Trimming left V 1 base short and J 16 bases short, with 20 bases between. Germline CDR1 is SGHTA and CDR2 is FQGNSA. This CDR3 has 14 amino acids. This CDR3 is CASSLEGSRALFYF. Here the CDR3 DNA reads TGTGCCAGCAGCTTAGAGGGTAGCAGGGCCCTTTTTTACTTC.

The rearrangement links TRBV6-4 to TRBJ1-5, with TRBD1 matching over 7 bases. The CDR3 totals 15 residues. Germline trimming cut 0 bases from V and 1 base from J; bases unmatched to any gene: 0. CDR1 is MRHNA and CDR2 is SNTAGT in the germline V gene. The DNA of the CDR3 is TGTGCCAGCAGTGACTCGACAGGGAGCAATCAGCCCCAGCATTTT. Translated: CASSDSTGSNQPQHF.

This clonotype was detected only a few times. The chain links TRBV15 to TRBJ1-4, with D unclear. Germline CDR1 is LNHNV and CDR2 is YYDKDF (reference sequence). V was shortened by 0 bases and J by 5 bases, with 16 bases between the two germline ends. CDR3 size: 17 residues. CDR3 protein: CATSREIMRRENEKLFF. The CDR3 bases are TGTGCCACCAGCAGAGAAATCATGAGGCGGGAGAATGAAAAACTGTTTTTT.

The chain has TRBV9 and TRBJ2-3; D ambiguous. V was cut by 2 bases and J by 0 bases, with 10 bases left in between. This CDR3 is built from 15 residues. Germline CDR1 is SGDLS and CDR2 is YYNGEE. This CDR3 reads CASSVRLESTDTQYF. CDR3 in DNA: TGTGCCAGCAGCGTCAGACTGGAGAGCACAGATACGCAGTATTTT.

The gene calls are TRBV9 and TRBJ2-3; 12 positions match TRBD2. Trimming cost V 5 bases and J 2 bases; bases outside gene matches: 3. The CDR3 length is 15 residues. Germline V CDR1 and CDR2: SGDLS, YYNGEE. The CDR3 nucleotides read TGTGCCAGCAGTTGGACTAGCGGGACCACAGATACGCAGTATTTT. Its protein product is CASSWTSGTTDTQYF. Looking up the rest from reference TRBV9 and TRBJ2-3 gives the full variable domain: DSGVTQTPKHLITATGQRVTLRCSPRSGDLSVYWYQQSLDQGLQFLIQYYNGEERAKGNILERFSAQQFPDLHSELNLSSLELGDSALYFCASSWTSGTTDTQYFGPGTRLTVL.

This clonotype was recorded a few times. The V call is TRBV15, the J call TRBJ2-2, with a possible D match to TRBD2 (5 bases). The V gene lost 4 bases and the J gene lost 6 bases, with 15 bases spanning the gap. The V gene's germline CDR1 is LNHNV and CDR2 YYDKDF (reference sequence). The CDR3 loop spans 15 amino acids. CDR3 sequence (DNA): TGTGCCACCAGCAAACTAGAAAAGTACTCCGGGGAGCTGTTTTTT. Encoded protein: CATSKLEKYSGELFF.

This clonotype was observed many times. The chain carries TRBV7-8 and TRBJ2-1, with D perhaps matching TRBD2 (6 bases). Germline V CDR1 and CDR2: SGHVS, FQNEAQ. Trimming took 4 bases from V and 4 from J, leaving 17 bases between them. The CDR3 runs to 16 residues. The CDR3 sequence is CASSSPVAGIYNEQFF. The CDR3 DNA reads as TGTGCCAGCAGCTCTCCCGTGGCGGGGATTTACAATGAGCAGTTCTTC.

V is TRBV4-3 and J is TRBJ1-3, with unresolved D. The ends were cut back, 4 bases at V and 4 bases at J, with 14 bases in the middle. The germline gives CDR1 LGHNA, CDR2 YSLEER. The CDR3 spans 15 residues. The CDR3 coding sequence is TGCGCCAGCAGCCTAGAGAGGGCGGGAGGAAACACCATATATTTT. It translates to CASSLERAGGNTIYF.

This clonotype was recorded a few times. The rearrangement links TRBV20-1 to TRBJ2-3, with 11 positions matching TRBD2. Trimming removed 5 bases from V and 4 bases from J; junction bases left unmatched: 5. The germline CDR1 and CDR2 sequences are DFQATT and SNEGSKA (reference sequence). CDR3 length equals 14 residues. CDR3 in DNA: TGCAGTGCTGGGGGGACTAGCGGTGCAGATACGCAGTATTTT. Amino acids: CSAGGTSGADTQYF.

This clonotype has just a few counts. V is TRBV27 and J is TRBJ2-3; 7 nucleotides agree with TRBD1. Germline CDR1 MNHEY, CDR2 SMNVEV (reference sequence). V gave up 7 bases and J gave up 2 bases; unmatched junction bases: 6. CDR3 length equals 14 residues. Written as DNA, the CDR3 is TGTGCCAGCAAACCGGGACAGCACACAGATACGCAGTATTTT. It is translated as CASKPGQHTDTQYF.

The chain uses TRBV12-5 and TRBJ2-1; 13 bases line up with TRBD2. Trimming at V came to 5 bases and at J to 4 bases, leaving 11 bases not matched to a gene. This CDR3 is 18 amino acids long. Germline CDR1 is LGHNT and CDR2 is FRNRAP. The CDR3 loop is CASGGTSGTLTNYNEQFF. CDR3 in DNA: TGTGCTAGTGGTGGGACTAGCGGGACCCTTACGAATTACAATGAGCAGTTCTTC. The variable domain in full, with the rest retrieved from reference TRBV12-5 and TRBJ2-1, is DARVTQTPRHKVTEMGQEVTMRCQPILGHNTVFWYRQTMMQGLELLAYFRNRAPLDDSGMPKDRFSAEMPDATLATLKIQPSEPRDSAVYFCASGGTSGTLTNYNEQFFGPGTRLTVL.

This clonotype came up a few times. V and J are TRBV12-3 or TRBV12-4 and TRBJ1-3; 7 bases are a match to TRBD1. This CDR3 spans 18 amino acids. J gave up 3 bases and V 3 bases, and 14 bases lay outside the gene matches. The CDR3 is CASSLITGTVVLGNTIYF. CDR3 sequence (DNA): TGTGCCAGCAGTTTGATCACCGGGACAGTGGTTCTTGGAAACACCATATATTTT.

V and J are TRBV12-3 or TRBV12-4 and TRBJ1-6; TRBD1 agrees at 8 bases. The CDR3 totals 16 residues. The V gene end was trimmed by 4 bases and the J gene end by 7 bases; junction bases not matched to a gene: 9. The CDR3 protein is CASSSQRTGTNSPLHF. The CDR3 DNA follows: TGTGCCAGCAGTTCCCAAAGGACAGGGACCAATTCACCCCTCCACTTT.

The chain links TRBV10-3 to TRBJ2-6; the match to TRBD1 covers 12 bases. The CDR3 has 16 amino acids. The V and J ends lost 6 bases and 3 bases, in that order; junction bases with no gene match: 3. Germline CDR1 reads ENHRY; CDR2 reads SYGVKD. The CDR3 here is CAIRGTGGGGANVLTF. The CDR3, as DNA: TGTGCCATCAGGGGGACAGGGGGCGGTGGGGCCAACGTCCTGACTTTC.

There are a few counts of this clonotype. This sequence joins TRBV6-2 or TRBV6-3 and TRBJ2-5; the match to TRBD2 covers 8 bases. Germline V gene sequence: CDR1 MNHEY, CDR2 SVGEGT. Trimming removed 9 bases from V and 2 bases from J; junction bases left unmatched: 23. This CDR3 comprises 19 residues. In nucleotides, the CDR3 is TGTGCCAGGAGCCGTAAGGAAAAAGAACTAGCGGCACAACAAGAGACCCAGTACTTC. Residues: CARSRKEKELAAQQETQYF.

This clonotype was detected a few times. The rearrangement joins TRBV14 to TRBJ2-5, with 11 bases aligning to TRBD2. This CDR3 spans 16 amino acids. Unmatched junction bases numbered 4, after V lost 4 bases and J lost 0 bases. Germline loops: CDR1 SGHDN, CDR2 FVKESK. The CDR3 nucleotides read TGTGCCAGCAGCCGTCTAGCGGGAGGCTACCAAGAGACCCAGTACTTC. This codes for CASSRLAGGYQETQYF.

This clonotype was counted only a few times. The V gene is TRBV5-4, the J gene TRBJ2-1, with 8 bases fitting TRBD2. The CDR3 contains 15 residues. V dropped 4 bases and J dropped 3; count of bases not matched to a gene: 6. Germline loops: CDR1 SGHNT, CDR2 YYREEE (reference sequence). The CDR3 here is CASSHKGLDYNEQFF. The CDR3, as DNA: TGTGCCAGCAGCCACAAGGGACTAGACTACAATGAGCAGTTCTTC.

There are a few counts of this clonotype. The chain uses TRBV29-1 and TRBJ2-7; 7 nucleotides align to TRBD2. In germline, CDR1 is SQVTM, CDR2 ANQGSEA. V shed 3 bases and J 7 bases; nucleotides not matched to a gene: 3. The CDR3 extends over 11 amino acids. CDR3 protein: CSVDVGREQYF. The CDR3 nucleotides are TGCAGCGTTGACGTCGGGAGGGAGCAGTACTTC.

This chain connects TRBV5-5 to TRBJ2-7, with a possible D match to TRBD2 (6 bases). V shed 0 bases and J shed 4 bases, with 14 bases lying between them. This CDR3 has 15 amino acids. CDR1 SGHKS and CDR2 YYEKEE come from the germline V gene (reference sequence). CDR3 in DNA: TGTGCCAGCAGCTTGGACGTAGCGGCCTTTTACGAGCAGTACTTC. This gives the protein CASSLDVAAFYEQYF.

The V gene is TRBV7-9, the J gene TRBJ2-1; 10 bases are a match to TRBD2. Germline V gene sequence: CDR1 SEHNR, CDR2 FQNEAQ (reference sequence). CDR3 length: 17 amino acids. The ends lost 4 bases at V and 2 bases at J; junction bases unmatched: 8. The CDR3 here is CASSSPGGLAAYNEQFF. Here the CDR3 DNA reads TGTGCCAGCAGCTCTCCCGGTGGACTAGCGGCCTACAATGAGCAGTTCTTC.

The chain uses TRBV29-1 and TRBJ2-7; TRBD2 matches at 9 bases. Per the germline V gene, CDR1 is SQVTM and CDR2 is ANQGSEA. The CDR3 is made up of 14 amino acids. The V segment lost 4 bases and the J segment 4 bases; nucleotides outside the gene matches: 8. DNA for the CDR3: TGCAGCGTTGCGGGTAGCGGGAGATCTTACGAGCAGTACTTC. Amino acids: CSVAGSGRSYEQYF.